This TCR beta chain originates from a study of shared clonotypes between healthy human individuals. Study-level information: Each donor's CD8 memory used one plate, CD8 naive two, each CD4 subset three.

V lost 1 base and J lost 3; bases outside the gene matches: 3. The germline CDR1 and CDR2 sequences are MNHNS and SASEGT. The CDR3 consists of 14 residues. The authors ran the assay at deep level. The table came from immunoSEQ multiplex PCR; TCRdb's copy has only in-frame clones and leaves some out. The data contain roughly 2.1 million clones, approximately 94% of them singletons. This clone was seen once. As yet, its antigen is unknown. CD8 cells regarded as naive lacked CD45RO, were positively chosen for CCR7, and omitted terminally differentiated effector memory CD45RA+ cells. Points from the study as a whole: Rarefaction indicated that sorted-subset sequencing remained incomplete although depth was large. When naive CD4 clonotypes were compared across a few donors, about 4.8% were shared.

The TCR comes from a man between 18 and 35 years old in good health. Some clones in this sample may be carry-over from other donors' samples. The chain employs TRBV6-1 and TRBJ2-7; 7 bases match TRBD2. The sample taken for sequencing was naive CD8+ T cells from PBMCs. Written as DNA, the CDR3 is TGTGCCAGCAGTGAAGGCGGGAGTTACTACGAGCAGTACTTC. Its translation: CASSEGGSYYEQYF.